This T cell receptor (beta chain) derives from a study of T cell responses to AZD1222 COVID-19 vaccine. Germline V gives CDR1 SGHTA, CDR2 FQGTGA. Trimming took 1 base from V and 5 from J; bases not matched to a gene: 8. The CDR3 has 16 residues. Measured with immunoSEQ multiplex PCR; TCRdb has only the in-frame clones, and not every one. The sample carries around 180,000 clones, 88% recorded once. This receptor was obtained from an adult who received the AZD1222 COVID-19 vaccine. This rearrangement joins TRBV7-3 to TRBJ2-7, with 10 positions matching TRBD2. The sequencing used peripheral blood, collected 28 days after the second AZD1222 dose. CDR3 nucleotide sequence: TGTGCCAGCAGCTTAAGTAGCGGGAGGCCTCTAGACGAGCAGTACTTC. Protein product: CASSLSSGRPLDEQYF.